This entry is about one T cell receptor beta chain. Antigen: not known. This PCR relied on a set of 60 Vbeta primers and 13 Jbeta primers. Original analysis: As a later analysis found, there were 80 million to 90 million unique TCR beta chains, of which roughly 11 million were shared. Method: immunoSEQ multiplex PCR; TCRdb's copy keeps in-frame clones and lacks some. The V and J calls and clone size are taken from that table; D and trimming were inferred from the DNA. The sample records about 120,000 clones, more than 60% being singletons. These data belong to a study of cytomegalovirus exposure and HLA in healthy donors. General study findings and limits: Per published reports, the classifier diagnosed cytomegalovirus status with high specificity and sensitivity. The likely explanation for a cluster of highly shared sequence variants was sequencing artifact. It was only CMV serostatus that was available as immune exposure information.

Sequencing was carried out using PBMCs. The receptor was isolated from a woman aged 40 to 49 in good health and CMV-seropositive.

The CDR3 is CASSLRLAGGRNEQFF. The CDR3 bases are TGTGCCAGCAGCCTCAGACTAGCGGGAGGTCGGAATGAGCAGTTCTTC. The chain links TRBV7-2 to TRBJ2-1; the match to TRBD2 covers 13 bases. Germline assignment: CDR1 SGHTA and CDR2 FQGNSA. The CDR3 runs 16 residues. V gave up 5 bases and J gave up 7 bases; unmatched junction bases: 8.